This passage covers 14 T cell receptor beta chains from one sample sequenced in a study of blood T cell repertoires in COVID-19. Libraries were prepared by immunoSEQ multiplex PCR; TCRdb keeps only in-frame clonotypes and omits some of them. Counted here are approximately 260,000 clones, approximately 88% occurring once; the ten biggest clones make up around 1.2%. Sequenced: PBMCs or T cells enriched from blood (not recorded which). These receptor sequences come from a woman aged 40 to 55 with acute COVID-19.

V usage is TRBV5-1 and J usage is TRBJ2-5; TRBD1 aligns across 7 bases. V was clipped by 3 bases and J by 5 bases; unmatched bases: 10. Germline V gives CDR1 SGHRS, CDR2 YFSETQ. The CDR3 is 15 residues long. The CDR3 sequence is CASSSRTGLRETQYF. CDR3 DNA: TGCGCCAGCAGCTCCCGGACAGGCCTGAGGGAGACCCAGTACTTC.

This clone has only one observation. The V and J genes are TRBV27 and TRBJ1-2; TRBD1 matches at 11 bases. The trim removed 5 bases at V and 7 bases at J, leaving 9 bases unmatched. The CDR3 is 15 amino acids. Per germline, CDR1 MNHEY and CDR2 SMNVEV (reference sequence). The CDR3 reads CASSPGQGALGGYTF. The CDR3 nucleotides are TGTGCCAGCAGTCCAGGACAGGGGGCACTCGGTGGCTACACCTTC.

Here the CDR3 reads CASSLDSGITDTQYF. In DNA, the CDR3 is TGTGCCAGCAGCTTAGATTCGGGGATCACAGATACGCAGTATTTT. This chain connects TRBV11-3 to TRBJ2-3, with D perhaps matching TRBD2 (5 bases). V was clipped by 0 bases and J by 2 bases, with 9 bases between them. Germline loops: CDR1 SGHNT, CDR2 YENEEA. The length of the CDR3 is 15 residues.

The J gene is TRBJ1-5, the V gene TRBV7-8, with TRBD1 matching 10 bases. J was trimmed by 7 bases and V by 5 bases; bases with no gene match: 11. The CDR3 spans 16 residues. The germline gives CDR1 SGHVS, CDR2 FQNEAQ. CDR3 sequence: CASSQRQGALGQPQHF. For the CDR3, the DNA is TGTGCCAGCAGCCAACGACAGGGGGCGCTTGGACAGCCCCAGCATTTT.

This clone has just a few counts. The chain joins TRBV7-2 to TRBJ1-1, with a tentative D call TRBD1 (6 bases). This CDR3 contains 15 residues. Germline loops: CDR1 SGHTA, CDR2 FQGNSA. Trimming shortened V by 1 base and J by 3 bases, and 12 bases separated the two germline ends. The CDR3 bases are TGTGCCAGCAGCTTAGTTGGGACAACTTACACTGAAGCTTTCTTT. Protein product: CASSLVGTTYTEAFF.

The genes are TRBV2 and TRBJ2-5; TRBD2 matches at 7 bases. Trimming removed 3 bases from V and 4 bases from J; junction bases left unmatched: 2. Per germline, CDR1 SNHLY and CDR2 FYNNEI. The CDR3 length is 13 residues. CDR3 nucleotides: TGTGCCAGCAGTGACGCGGGAGCAGAGACCCAGTACTTC. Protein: CASSDAGAETQYF.

CDR3 region: CASSLIGTQGEKLFF. The CDR3 DNA reads TGCGCCAGCAGCTTGATTGGGACGCAGGGGGAAAAACTGTTTTTT. This sequence joins TRBV5-1 and TRBJ1-4; TRBD1 might be the D (6 bases). Trimming cost V 1 base and J 8 bases, with 15 bases left between them. The CDR3 spans 15 residues. Germline CDR1 and CDR2: SGHRS and YFSETQ.

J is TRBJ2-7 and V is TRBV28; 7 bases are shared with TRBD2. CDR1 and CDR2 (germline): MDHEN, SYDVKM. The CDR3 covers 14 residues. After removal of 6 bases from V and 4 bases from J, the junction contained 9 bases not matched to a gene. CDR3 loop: CASSRGGRIYEQYF. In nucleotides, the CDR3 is TGTGCCAGCAGCCGGGGAGGGAGAATTTACGAGCAGTACTTC.

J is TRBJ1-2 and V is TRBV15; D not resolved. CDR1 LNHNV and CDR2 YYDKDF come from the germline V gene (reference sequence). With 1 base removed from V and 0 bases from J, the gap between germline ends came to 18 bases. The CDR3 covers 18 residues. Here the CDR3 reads CATSRGWLARMPNYGYTF. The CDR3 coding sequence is TGTGCCACCAGCAGAGGTTGGCTGGCCAGGATGCCTAACTATGGCTACACCTTC.

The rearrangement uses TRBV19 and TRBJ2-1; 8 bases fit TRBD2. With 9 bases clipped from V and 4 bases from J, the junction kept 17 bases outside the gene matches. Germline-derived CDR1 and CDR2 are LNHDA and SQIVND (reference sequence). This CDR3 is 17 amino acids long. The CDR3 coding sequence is TGTGCCAGCCGAAGGCTAGCGGGTGTCGGGCCTTACAATGAGCAGTTCTTC. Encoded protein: CASRRLAGVGPYNEQFF.

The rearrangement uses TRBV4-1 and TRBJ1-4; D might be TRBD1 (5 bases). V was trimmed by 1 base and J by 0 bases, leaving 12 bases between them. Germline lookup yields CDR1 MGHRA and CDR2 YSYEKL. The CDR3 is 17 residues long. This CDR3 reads CASSQVGAVSTNEKLFF. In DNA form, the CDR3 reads TGCGCCAGCAGCCAAGTAGGGGCAGTCTCAACTAATGAAAAACTGTTTTTT.

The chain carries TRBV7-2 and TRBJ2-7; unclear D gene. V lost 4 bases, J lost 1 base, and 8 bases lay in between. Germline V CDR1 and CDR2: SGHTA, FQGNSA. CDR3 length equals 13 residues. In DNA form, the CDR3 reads TGTGCCAGCAGCTCTTATCAGTCCTACGAGCAGTACTTC. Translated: CASSSYQSYEQYF.

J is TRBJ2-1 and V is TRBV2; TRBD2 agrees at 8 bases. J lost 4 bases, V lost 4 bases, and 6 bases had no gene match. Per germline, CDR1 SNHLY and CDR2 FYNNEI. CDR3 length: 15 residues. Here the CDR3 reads CASSGQSSGYNEQFF. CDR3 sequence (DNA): TGTGCCAGCAGTGGACAGTCTAGCGGGTACAATGAGCAGTTCTTC.

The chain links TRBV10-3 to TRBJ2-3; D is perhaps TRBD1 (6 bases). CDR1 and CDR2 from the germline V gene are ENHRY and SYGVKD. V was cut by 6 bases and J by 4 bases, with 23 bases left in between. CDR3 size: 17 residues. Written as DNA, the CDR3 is TGTGCCATCAGGGGGCTGCTAGGGGGAGTAGTCGCAGATACGCAGTATTTT. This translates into CAIRGLLGGVVADTQYF.